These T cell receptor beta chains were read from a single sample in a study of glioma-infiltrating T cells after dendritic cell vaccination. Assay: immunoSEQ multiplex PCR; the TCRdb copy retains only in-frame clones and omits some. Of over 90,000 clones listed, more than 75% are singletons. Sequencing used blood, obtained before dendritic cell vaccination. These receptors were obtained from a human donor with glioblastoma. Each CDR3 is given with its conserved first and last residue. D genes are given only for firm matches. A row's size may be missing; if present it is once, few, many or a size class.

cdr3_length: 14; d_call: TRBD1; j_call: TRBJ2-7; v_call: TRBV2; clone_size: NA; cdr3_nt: TGTGCCAGCAGTGTGGGGACAGGGGGTTACGAGCAGTACTTC; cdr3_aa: CASSVGTGGYEQYF
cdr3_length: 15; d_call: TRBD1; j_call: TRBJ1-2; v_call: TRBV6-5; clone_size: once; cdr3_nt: TGTGCCAGCAGACCCTCGGGACAGGGGGTATGGGGCTACACCTTC; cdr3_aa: CASRPSGQGVWGYTF
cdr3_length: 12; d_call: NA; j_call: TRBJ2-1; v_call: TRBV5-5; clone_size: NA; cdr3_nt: TGTGCCAGCAAGGGCAGGGCGAATGAGCAGTTCTTC; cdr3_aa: CASKGRANEQFF
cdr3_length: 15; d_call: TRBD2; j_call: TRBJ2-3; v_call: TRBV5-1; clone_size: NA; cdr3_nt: TGCGCCAGCAGCCCCCCGACTAGCGGGGTAGATACGCAGTATTTT; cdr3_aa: CASSPPTSGVDTQYF
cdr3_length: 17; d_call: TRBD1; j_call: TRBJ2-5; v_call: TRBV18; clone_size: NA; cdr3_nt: TGTGCCAGCTCACAGGAGAGGACAGGGGAACTTCAAGAGACCCAGTACTTC; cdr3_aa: CASSQERTGELQETQYF
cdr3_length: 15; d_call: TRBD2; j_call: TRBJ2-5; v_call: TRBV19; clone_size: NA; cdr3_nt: TGTGCCAGTAGTTCCGGGACTAGCGGGAGGGAGACCCAGTACTTC; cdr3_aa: CASSSGTSGRETQYF
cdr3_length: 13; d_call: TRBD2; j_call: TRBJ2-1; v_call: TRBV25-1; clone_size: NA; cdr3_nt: TGTGCCAGCTCCTCGGGGGGAGGCAATGAGCAGTTCTTC; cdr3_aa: CASSSGGGNEQFF
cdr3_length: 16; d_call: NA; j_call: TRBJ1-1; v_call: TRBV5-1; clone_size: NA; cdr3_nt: TGCGCCAGCAGCTTGAGCCAGGGACATGGGGACACTGAAGCTTTCTTT; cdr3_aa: CASSLSQGHGDTEAFF
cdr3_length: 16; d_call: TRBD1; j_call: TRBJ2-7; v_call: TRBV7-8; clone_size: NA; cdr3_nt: TGTGCCAGCAGCTTAGTTCAGGGGGAGACCCCCTACGAGCAGTACTTC; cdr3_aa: CASSLVQGETPYEQYF
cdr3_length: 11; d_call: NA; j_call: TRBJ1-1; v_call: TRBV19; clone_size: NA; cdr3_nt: TGTGCCAGTATCCTAAACACTGAAGCTTTCTTT; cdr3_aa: CASILNTEAFF
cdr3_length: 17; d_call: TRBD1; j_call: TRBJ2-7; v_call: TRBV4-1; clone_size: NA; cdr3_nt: TGCGCCAGCAGCCAAGGACAGGGGGCCGTACGGGGCTACGAGCAGTACTTC; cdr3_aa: CASSQGQGAVRGYEQYF
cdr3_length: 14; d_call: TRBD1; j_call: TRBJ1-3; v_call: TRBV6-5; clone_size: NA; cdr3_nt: TGTGCCAGCAGTGCGGGACAGGTAGTCAACACCATATATTTT; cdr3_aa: CASSAGQVVNTIYF
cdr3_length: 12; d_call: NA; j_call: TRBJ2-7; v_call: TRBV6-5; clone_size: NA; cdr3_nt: TGTGCCAGCAGCCGGAGCTCCTACGAGCAGTACTTC; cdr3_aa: CASSRSSYEQYF
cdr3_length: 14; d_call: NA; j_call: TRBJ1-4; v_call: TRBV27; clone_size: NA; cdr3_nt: TGTGCCAGCAGTCTAGACAGCTATCCTGAAAAACTGTTTTTT; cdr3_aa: CASSLDSYPEKLFF
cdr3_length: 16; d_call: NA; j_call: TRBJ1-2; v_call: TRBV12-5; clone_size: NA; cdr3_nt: TGTGCTAGTGGTTTGGTAGGGGTCGCGGTGGAGCGCGGCTACACCTTC; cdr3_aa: CASGLVGVAVERGYTF
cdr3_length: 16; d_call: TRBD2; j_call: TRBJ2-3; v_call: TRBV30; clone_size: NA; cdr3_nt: TGTGCCTGGCAGGGGTTAGCGGGAGTGAGCACAGATACGCAGTATTTT; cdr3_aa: CAWQGLAGVSTDTQYF
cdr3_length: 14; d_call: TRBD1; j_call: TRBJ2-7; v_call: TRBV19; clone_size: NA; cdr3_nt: TGTGCCAGTAGCTGGACAGGGAGCTCCTACGAGCAGTACTTC; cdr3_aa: CASSWTGSSYEQYF
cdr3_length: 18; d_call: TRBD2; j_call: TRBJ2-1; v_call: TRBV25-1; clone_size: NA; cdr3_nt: TGTGCCAGCAGTTGGGGGGCCTGGACTAGCGGGGGGCCGGATGAGCAGTTCTTC; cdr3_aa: CASSWGAWTSGGPDEQFF